The source of this TCR beta chain is a study of cytomegalovirus exposure and HLA in healthy donors. Unmatched junction bases numbered 5, after V lost 3 bases and J lost 7 bases. Per germline, CDR1 SGHRS and CDR2 YFSETQ. The CDR3 is 14 residues long. Primers for the PCR totalled 60 Vbeta and 13 Jbeta. Profiling relied on immunoSEQ multiplex PCR, and the TCRdb table lists in-frame clones only, not all of them. This table holds around 160,000 clones, about 70% found once. Input material: PBMCs. The rearrangement links TRBV5-1 to TRBJ1-2; 11 bases line up with TRBD1. This sequence originates from a middle-aged woman in good health and CMV-seropositive. CDR3 sequence (DNA): TGCGCCAGCAGCTCGGGACAGGGGGAGAGTGGCTACACCTTC. Encoded protein: CASSSGQGESGYTF. Combining the CDR3 with reference TRBV5-1 and TRBJ1-2 gives the whole variable domain KAGVTQTPRYLIKTRGQQVTLSCSPISGHRSVSWYQQTPGQGLQFLFEYFSETQRNKGNFPGRFSGRQFSNSRSEMNVSTLELGDSALYLCASSSGQGESGYTFGSGTRLTVV.